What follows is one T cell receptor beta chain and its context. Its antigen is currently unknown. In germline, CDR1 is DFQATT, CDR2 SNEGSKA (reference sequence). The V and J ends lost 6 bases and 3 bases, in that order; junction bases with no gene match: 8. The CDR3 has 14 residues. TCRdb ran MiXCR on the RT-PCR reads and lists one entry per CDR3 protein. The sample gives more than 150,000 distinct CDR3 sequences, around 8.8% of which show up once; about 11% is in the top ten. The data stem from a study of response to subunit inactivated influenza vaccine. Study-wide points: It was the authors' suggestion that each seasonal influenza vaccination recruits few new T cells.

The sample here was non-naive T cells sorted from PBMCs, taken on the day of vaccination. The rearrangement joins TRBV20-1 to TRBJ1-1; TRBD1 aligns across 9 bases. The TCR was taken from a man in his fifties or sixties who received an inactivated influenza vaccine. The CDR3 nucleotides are TGCAGTGCACAAACAGGGGGCGCCGACACTGAAGCTTTCTTT. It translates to CSAQTGGADTEAFF.